The T cell receptor (beta chain) described here comes from a study of regulatory T cells in long-lasting Graves disease. About this clonotype itself: An end of the junction does not agree with germline; a read error may underlie this.

The CDR3 loop spans 13 amino acids. Germline loops: CDR1 SGHRS, CDR2 YFSETQ. As for time point: persistent/refractory GD, antithyroid drugs over 5 years with positive TRAb. From PBMCs, RNA was extracted and then used to make the TCR library. Combining iRepertoire HTBI primers with Arm-PCR of CDR3 regions, the authors built TCR beta libraries. A single record per CDR3 protein comes from TCRdb applying MiXCR to the multiplex PCR reads. The data show fewer than 600,000 distinct CDR3 sequences, roughly 22% seen once. This chain uses TRBV5-1 with TRBJ1-4; the match to TRBD1 covers 7 bases. Sequenced here: peripheral blood mononuclear cells (PBMCs), sampled when the disease was refractory, from a patient treated with antithyroid drugs. This clonotype was obtained from a female donor with Graves disease. The CDR3 spells CASRTGERERLFF. In DNA form, the CDR3 reads TGCGCCAGCAGAACAGGGGAAAGGGAAAGACTGTTTTTT.